This TCR beta chain came from a study of T-cell reconstitution after alpha-beta-depleted transplantation in children. Preparation of the TCRbeta library used unique molecular identifiers. TCRdb re-analysed the PCR reads in MiXCR, keeping a single row per CDR3 protein. The sample holds 70,000 or so distinct CDR3 sequences, under 13% seen once. Germline values: CDR1 GTSNPN, CDR2 SVGIG (reference sequence). The V gene end was trimmed by 1 base and the J gene end by 7 bases; junction bases not matched to a gene: 1. This CDR3 is 11 amino acids long. This chain uses TRBV30 with TRBJ2-7; TRBD2 agrees at 7 bases. This specimen was PBMCs, taken before TCRalphabeta/CD19-depleted stem cell transplant. The receptor was derived from a boy aged 5 to 17 with acute myeloid leukemia, due to receive a stem cell transplant. CDR3 nucleotides: TGTGCCTGGAGTGCCGGGGGGGAGCAGTACTTC. Translating it yields CAWSAGGEQYF. Looking up the rest from reference TRBV30 and TRBJ2-7 gives the full variable domain: SQTIHQWPATLVQPVGSPLSLECTVEGTSNPNLYWYRQAAGRGLQLLFYSVGIGQISSEVPQNLSASRPQDRQFILSSKKLLLSDSGFYLCAWSAGGEQYFGPGTRLTVT.